The 13 T cell receptor beta chains below come from one sample, sequenced in a study of regulatory T cells in long-lasting Graves disease. Time point reported: newly diagnosed GD, antithyroid drugs for less than 3 months. PBMC RNA served as the TCR library source. In building TCR beta libraries, iRepertoire HTBI primers were used together with Arm-PCR of CDR3 regions. TCRdb re-derived calls from the multiplex PCR reads in MiXCR, one entry per CDR3 protein. The table records 380,000 or so distinct CDR3 sequences, under 20% of them present only once. The same sample was also used in a study of T cells in Graves' hyperthyroidism and ophthalmopathy.

Specimen: peripheral blood mononuclear cells (PBMCs), collected at new diagnosis, from a patient treated with antithyroid drugs. All receptors come from a woman between 18 and 29 years old with Graves disease.

This chain connects TRBV19 to TRBJ2-7, with 12 bases aligning to TRBD1. This CDR3 spans 18 amino acids. In germline, CDR1 is LNHDA, CDR2 SQIVND (reference sequence). Trimming at V came to 4 bases and at J to 3 bases, leaving 13 bases not matched to a gene. This CDR3 reads CASSTDIGRDRGRYEQYF. The CDR3 DNA reads TGTGCCAGTAGTACTGATATAGGCCGGGACAGGGGGCGCTACGAGCAGTACTTC.

The chain has TRBV6-1 and TRBJ2-3; 7 bases line up with TRBD2. This CDR3 spans 15 amino acids. The V and J ends lost 8 bases and 3 bases, in that order; junction bases with no gene match: 11. Germline CDR1 and CDR2: MNHNS and SASEGT. CDR3 sequence reads: CASGPLGGATDTQYF. The CDR3 coding sequence is TGTGCCAGCGGACCCCTGGGAGGGGCAACAGATACGCAGTATTTT.

The CDR3 is CASSPWDENIQYF. As DNA, the CDR3 is TGTGCCAGCTCCCCTTGGGACGAAAACATTCAGTACTTC. The chain employs TRBV19 and TRBJ2-4; D may match TRBD1 or TRBD2 (5 bases each). This CDR3 contains 13 residues. Trimming took 9 bases from V and 5 from J, leaving 14 bases between them. The germline V gene has CDR1 LNHDA and CDR2 SQIVND (reference sequence).

This clonotype was observed many times. The chain recombines TRBV3-1 with TRBJ2-7, with D uncertain. There are 14 residues in the CDR3. CDR1 is LGHDT, CDR2 YNNKEL, per germline (reference sequence). V lost 4 bases to trimming and J lost 0 bases, with 10 bases between them. The CDR3 sequence is CASSPRGYSYEQYF. CDR3 nucleotide sequence: TGTGCCAGCAGCCCACGTGGTTACTCCTACGAGCAGTACTTC.

The J gene is TRBJ2-1, the V gene TRBV27, with a possible D match to TRBD1 (5 bases). The V and J ends lost 3 bases and 14 bases respectively, with 14 bases between them. The germline V gene encodes CDR1 MNHEY and CDR2 SMNVEV (reference sequence). This CDR3 spans 12 amino acids. The CDR3 nucleotides read TGTGCCAGCAGTTTCCGCGACCAGGGTGAGTTCTTC. Translated, it gives CASSFRDQGEFF.

About this clonotype: Mismatch with germline at one junction end may stem from a read error. The chain has TRBV20-1 and TRBJ1-6; D gene unclear. CDR3 size: 14 residues. From germline, CDR1 is DFQATT and CDR2 SNEGSKA (reference sequence). The CDR3 protein is CSAREMAGNSLLHF. Here the CDR3 DNA reads TGCAGTGCTAGAGAGATGGCGGGTAATTCACTCCTCCACTTT.

This clonotype came up many times. This chain uses TRBV28 with TRBJ2-7; no firm D call. V lost 6 bases and J lost 2, with 11 bases in between. Germline V gives CDR1 MDHEN, CDR2 SYDVKM. This CDR3 is built from 13 residues. The CDR3 protein is CASSIGGTYEQYF. The CDR3 DNA is TGTGCCAGCAGCATAGGTGGGACCTACGAGCAGTACTTC.

The chain joins TRBV4-1 to TRBJ2-7; D possibly uses TRBD1 or TRBD2 (5 bases each). The CDR3 loop spans 16 amino acids. Germline loops: CDR1 MGHRA, CDR2 YSYEKL. V was clipped by 1 base and J by 5 bases, with 18 bases between them. The CDR3 loop reads CASSQGGLTDPNEQYF. The CDR3 coding sequence is TGCGCCAGCAGCCAAGGAGGGCTGACAGATCCTAACGAGCAGTACTTC.

This clonotype was seen repeatedly, ten times or more. The chain is built from TRBV30 and TRBJ2-5; the D gene is possibly TRBD2 (7 bases). Per the germline V gene, CDR1 is GTSNPN and CDR2 is SVGIG (reference sequence). V shed 2 bases and J shed 3 bases, with 13 bases lying between them. The CDR3 contains 14 residues. CDR3 coding DNA: TGTGCCTGGAGTTGGGGGGGCATCGAAGAGACCCAGTACTTC. Amino acid sequence: CAWSWGGIEETQYF.

The chain combines TRBV20-1 with TRBJ1-5; D is possibly TRBD1 (5 bases). V shed 6 bases and J shed 0 bases, with 21 bases lying between them. Germline V gene data show CDR1 as DFQATT and CDR2 as SNEGSKA (reference sequence). The CDR3 runs to 17 residues. For the CDR3, the DNA is TGCAGTGCCAGGGCCCCGGGGAAGGGCCCTAGCAATCAGCCCCAGCATTTT. Its translation is CSARAPGKGPSNQPQHF.

This clonotype was seen only once. V gene TRBV9 combines with J gene TRBJ2-3; 12 nucleotides line up with TRBD2. The DNA end is more similar to TRBJ2-5, so the J call may be wrong. This CDR3 is 16 amino acids long. Germline V gene sequence: CDR1 SGDLS, CDR2 YYNGEE. CDR3 sequence (DNA): TGTGCCAGCAGCGTCTCTAGCGGGGGGGATGGAGAGACCCAGTACTTC. This codes for CASSVSSGGDGETQYF.

Points on this clonotype: A read error may be the cause here, since a much bigger clone is one base away. No conserved phenylalanine or tryptophan is present at the end of the CDR3, so a read error is the likely explanation. The V gene is TRBV28, the J gene TRBJ1-2, with D possibly being TRBD1 (6 bases). The V gene lost 4 bases and the J gene lost 8 bases, with 14 bases spanning the gap. The CDR3 runs to 13 residues. Germline CDR1 is MDHEN and CDR2 is SYDVKM. CDR3 sequence (DNA): TGTGCCAGCAGTTCCGGGGGCGAGGGAGGCTACACCCTC. Amino acid sequence: CASSSGGEGGYTL.

This chain uses TRBV28 with TRBJ2-1, with 8 nucleotides matching TRBD2. V shed 5 bases, J shed 2 bases, and the junction held 5 bases outside the gene matches. This CDR3 is built from 15 residues. The germline V gene encodes CDR1 MDHEN and CDR2 SYDVKM. CDR3 coding DNA: TGTGCCAGCAGTCAACTAGCGGCCCCCTACAATGAGCAGTTCTTC. This translates into CASSQLAAPYNEQFF.